This T cell receptor (beta chain) appears in the sequencing data of a study of long-term antiretroviral therapy in people with HIV. Study results and caveats: Narrower CDR3 length ranges marked HIV repertoires relative to controls. Dominant in the repertoire at all time points were clones expanded before ART.

Only United States sites treated participants with HIV. As concerns this clone: Its antigen is unknown.

V was pared by 4 bases and J by 6 bases, with 16 bases of the junction left unmatched. Germline loops: CDR1 SGHAT, CDR2 FQNNGV. This CDR3 contains 19 residues. They ran version v3.0 of the immunoSEQ assay at survey level. Sequencing targeted 40,000-50,000 T-cell genomes per sample. The method was immunoSEQ multiplex PCR; TCRdb's version includes in-frame clones alone and lacks a portion of them. The profile covers approximately 39,000 clones, with around 75% appearing a single time and roughly 4.9% taken by the ten largest. The V and J genes are TRBV11-2 and TRBJ2-1; 12 nucleotides match TRBD2. The material was unsorted PBMCs, obtained 1.5 years after starting antiretroviral therapy. This receptor was obtained from a man between 18 and 29 years old with HIV. The CDR3 reads CASSSGTSGPLATPNEQFF. CDR3 DNA sequence: TGTGCCAGCAGCTCCGGGACTAGCGGGCCGTTAGCCACCCCCAATGAGCAGTTCTTC.